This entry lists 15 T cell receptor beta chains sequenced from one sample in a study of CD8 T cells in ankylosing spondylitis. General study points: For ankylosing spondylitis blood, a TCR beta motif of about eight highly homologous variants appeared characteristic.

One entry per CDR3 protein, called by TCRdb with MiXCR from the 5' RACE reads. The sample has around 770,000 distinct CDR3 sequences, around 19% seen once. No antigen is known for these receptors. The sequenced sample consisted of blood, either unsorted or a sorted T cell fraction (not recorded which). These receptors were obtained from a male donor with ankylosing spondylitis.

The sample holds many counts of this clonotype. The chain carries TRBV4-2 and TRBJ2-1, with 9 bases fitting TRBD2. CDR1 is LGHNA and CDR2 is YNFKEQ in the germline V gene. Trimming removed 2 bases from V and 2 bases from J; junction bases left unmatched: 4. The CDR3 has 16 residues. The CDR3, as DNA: TGTGCCAGCAGCCAACCGACTAGCGGACCCTACAATGAGCAGTTCTTC. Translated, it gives CASSQPTSGPYNEQFF.

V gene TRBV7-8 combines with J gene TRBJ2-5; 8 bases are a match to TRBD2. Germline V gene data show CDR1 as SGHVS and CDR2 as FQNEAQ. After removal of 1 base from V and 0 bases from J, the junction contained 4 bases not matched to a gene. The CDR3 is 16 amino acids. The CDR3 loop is CASSLVLAANQETQYF. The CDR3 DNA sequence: TGTGCCAGCAGCTTAGTACTAGCGGCTAACCAAGAGACCCAGTACTTC. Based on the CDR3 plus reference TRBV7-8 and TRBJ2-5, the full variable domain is GAGVSQSPRYKVAKRGQDVALRCDPISGHVSLFWYQQALGQGPEFLTYFQNEAQLDKSGLPSDRFFAERPEGSVSTLKIQRTQQEDSAVYLCASSLVLAANQETQYFGPGTRLLVL.

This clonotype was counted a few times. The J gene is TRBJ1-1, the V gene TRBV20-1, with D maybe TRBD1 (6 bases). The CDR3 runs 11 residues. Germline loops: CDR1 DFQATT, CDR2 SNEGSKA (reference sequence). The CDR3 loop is CRGGPPTEAFF. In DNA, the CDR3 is TGCAGGGGGGGCCCCCCCACTGAAGCTTTCTTT.

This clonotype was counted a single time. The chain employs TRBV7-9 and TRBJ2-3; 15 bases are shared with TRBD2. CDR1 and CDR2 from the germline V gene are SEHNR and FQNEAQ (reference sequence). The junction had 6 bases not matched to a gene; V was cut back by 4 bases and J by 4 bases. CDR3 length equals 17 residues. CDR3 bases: TGTGCCAGCAGCTCTACCGGGACTAGCGGGGGGCCAGATACGCAGTATTTT. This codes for CASSSTGTSGGPDTQYF.

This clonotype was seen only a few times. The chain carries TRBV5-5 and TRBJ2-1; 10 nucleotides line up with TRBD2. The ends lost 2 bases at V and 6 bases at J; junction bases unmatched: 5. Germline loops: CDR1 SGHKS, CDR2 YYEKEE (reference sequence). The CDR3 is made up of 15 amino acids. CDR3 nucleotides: TGTGCCAGCAGCTTTTGGACTAGCGGTGGCAATGAGCAGTTCTTC. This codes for CASSFWTSGGNEQFF.

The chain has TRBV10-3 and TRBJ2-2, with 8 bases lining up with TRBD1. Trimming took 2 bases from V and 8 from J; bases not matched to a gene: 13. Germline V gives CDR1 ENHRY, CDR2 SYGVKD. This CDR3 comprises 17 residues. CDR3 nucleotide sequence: TGTGCCATCAGTGAGCCCCGCCGGGACAGGACAAGAGGGGAGCTGTTTTTT. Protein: CAISEPRRDRTRGELFF.

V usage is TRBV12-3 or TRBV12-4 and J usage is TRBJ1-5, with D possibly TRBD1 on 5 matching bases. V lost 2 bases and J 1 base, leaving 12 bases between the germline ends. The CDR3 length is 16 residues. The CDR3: CASSLNGGDSNQPQHF. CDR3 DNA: TGTGCCAGCAGTTTAAATGGGGGTGACAGCAATCAGCCCCAGCATTTT.

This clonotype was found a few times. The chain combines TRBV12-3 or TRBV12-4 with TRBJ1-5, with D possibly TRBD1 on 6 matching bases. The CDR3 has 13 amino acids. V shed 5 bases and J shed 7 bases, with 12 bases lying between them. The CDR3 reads CASSNQGNQPQHF. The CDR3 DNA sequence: TGTGCCAGCAGTAACCAGGGGAACCAGCCCCAGCATTTT.

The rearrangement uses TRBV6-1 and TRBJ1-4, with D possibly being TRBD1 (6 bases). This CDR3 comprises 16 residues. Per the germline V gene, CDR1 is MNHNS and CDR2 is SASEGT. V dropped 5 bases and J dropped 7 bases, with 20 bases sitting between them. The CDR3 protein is CASSLVGAARGEKLFF. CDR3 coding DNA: TGTGCCAGCAGTCTCGTGGGGGCAGCGCGGGGTGAAAAACTGTTTTTT.

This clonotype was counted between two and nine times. The CDR3 nucleotides read TGTGCCAGCAGTGAATGGGGGTCGGCTGGGGAATCACCCCTCCACTTT. Its translation is CASSEWGSAGESPLHF. The gene calls are TRBV25-1 and TRBJ1-6, with D tentatively TRBD1 (5 bases). The germline V gene has CDR1 MGHDK and CDR2 SYGVNS. V was pared by 1 base and J by 10 bases, with 17 bases between. The CDR3 consists of 16 residues.

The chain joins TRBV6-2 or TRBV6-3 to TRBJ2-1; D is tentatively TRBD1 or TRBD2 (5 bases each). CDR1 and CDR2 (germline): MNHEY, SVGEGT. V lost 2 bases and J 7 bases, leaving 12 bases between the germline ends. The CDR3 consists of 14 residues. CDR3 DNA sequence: TGTGCCAGCAGTTACACTACCTGGGGGAATGAGCAGTTCTTC. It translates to CASSYTTWGNEQFF.

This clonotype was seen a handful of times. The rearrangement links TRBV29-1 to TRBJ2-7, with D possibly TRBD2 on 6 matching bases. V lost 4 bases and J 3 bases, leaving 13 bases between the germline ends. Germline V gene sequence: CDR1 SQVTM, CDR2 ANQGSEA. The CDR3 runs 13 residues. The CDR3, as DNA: TGCAGCGTTGGAGGTGCGGGGCTCTACGAGCAGTACTTC. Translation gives CSVGGAGLYEQYF.

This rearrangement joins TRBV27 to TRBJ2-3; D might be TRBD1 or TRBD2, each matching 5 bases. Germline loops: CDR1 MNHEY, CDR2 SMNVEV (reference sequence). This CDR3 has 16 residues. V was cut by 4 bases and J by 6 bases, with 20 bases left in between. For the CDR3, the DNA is TGTGCCAGCAGTTCCGTGTCAACACACAGGAGGGATACGCAGTATTTT. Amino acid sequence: CASSSVSTHRRDTQYF.

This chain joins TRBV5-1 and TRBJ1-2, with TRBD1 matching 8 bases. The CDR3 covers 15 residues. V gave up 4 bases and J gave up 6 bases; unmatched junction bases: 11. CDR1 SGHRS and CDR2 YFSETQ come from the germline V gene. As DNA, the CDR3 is TGCGCCAGCAGCCCAGGACAGGGCCGTCTCGATGGCTACACCTTC. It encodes CASSPGQGRLDGYTF.

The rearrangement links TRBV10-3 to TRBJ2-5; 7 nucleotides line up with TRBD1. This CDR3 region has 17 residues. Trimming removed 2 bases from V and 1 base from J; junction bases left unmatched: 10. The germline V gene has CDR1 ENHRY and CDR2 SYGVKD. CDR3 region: CAISEEILKGAQETQYF. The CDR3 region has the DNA TGTGCCATCAGTGAGGAGATTCTTAAGGGGGCCCAAGAGACCCAGTACTTC.